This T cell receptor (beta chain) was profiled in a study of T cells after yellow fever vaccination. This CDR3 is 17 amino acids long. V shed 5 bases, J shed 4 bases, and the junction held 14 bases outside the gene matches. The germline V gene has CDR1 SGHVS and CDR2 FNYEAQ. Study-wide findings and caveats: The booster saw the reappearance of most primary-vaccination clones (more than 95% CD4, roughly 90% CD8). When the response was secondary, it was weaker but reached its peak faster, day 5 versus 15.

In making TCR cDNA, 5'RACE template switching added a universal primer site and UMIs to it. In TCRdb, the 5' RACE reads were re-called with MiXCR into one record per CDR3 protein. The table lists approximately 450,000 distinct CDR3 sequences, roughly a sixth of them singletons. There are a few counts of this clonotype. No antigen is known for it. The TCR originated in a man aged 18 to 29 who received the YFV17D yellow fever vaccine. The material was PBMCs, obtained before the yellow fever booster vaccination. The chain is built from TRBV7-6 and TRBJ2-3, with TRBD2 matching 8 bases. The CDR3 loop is CASSPFFVAGIPDTQYF. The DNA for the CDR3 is TGTGCCAGCAGCCCCTTTTTTGTAGCGGGGATTCCAGATACGCAGTATTTT.